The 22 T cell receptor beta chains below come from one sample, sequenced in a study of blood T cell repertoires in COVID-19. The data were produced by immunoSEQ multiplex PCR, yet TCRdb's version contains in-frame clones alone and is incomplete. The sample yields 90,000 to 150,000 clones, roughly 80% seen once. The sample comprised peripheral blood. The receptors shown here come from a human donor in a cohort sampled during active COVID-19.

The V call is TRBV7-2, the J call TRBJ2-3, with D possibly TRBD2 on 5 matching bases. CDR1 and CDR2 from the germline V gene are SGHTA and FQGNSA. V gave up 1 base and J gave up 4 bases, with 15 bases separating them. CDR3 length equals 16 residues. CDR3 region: CASSLVALGVADTQYF. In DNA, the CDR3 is TGTGCCAGCAGCTTAGTCGCATTGGGAGTTGCAGATACGCAGTATTTT.

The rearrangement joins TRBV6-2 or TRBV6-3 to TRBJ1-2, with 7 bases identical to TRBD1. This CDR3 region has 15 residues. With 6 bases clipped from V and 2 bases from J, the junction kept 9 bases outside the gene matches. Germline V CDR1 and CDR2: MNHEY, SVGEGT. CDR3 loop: CASRPTGVTNYGYTF. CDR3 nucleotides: TGTGCCAGCAGACCTACAGGGGTCACGAACTATGGCTACACCTTC.

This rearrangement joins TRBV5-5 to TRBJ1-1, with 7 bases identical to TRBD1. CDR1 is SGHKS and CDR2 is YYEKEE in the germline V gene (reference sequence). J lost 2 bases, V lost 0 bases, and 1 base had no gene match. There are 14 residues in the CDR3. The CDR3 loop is CASSLDRGNTEAFF. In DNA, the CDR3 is TGTGCCAGCAGCTTGGACAGGGGAAACACTGAAGCTTTCTTT.

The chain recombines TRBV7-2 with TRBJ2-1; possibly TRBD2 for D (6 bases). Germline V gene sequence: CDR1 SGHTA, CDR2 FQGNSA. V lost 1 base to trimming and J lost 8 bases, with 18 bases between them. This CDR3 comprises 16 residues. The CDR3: CASSLGFGGMGYEQFF. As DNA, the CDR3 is TGTGCCAGCAGCTTAGGGTTTGGCGGGATGGGGTATGAGCAGTTCTTC.

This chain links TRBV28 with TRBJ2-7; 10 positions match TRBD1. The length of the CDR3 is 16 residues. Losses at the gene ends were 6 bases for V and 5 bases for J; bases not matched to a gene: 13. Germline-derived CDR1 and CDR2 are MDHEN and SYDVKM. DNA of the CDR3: TGTGCCAGCAGACCCCTCGGGGACAGGGGTAACCACGAGCAGTACTTC. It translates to CASRPLGDRGNHEQYF. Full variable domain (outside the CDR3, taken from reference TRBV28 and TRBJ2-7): DVKVTQSSRYLVKRTGEKVFLECVQDMDHENMFWYRQDPGLGLRLIYFSYDVKMKEKGDIPEGYSVSREKKERFSLILESASTNQTSMYLCASRPLGDRGNHEQYFGPGTRLTVT.

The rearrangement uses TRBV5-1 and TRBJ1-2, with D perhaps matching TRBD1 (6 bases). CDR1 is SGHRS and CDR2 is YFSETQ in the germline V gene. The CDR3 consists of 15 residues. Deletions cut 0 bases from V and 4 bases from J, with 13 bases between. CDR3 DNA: TGCGCCAGCAGCTTGGAGCCCGGACAGTCCTATGGCTACACCTTC. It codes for CASSLEPGQSYGYTF.

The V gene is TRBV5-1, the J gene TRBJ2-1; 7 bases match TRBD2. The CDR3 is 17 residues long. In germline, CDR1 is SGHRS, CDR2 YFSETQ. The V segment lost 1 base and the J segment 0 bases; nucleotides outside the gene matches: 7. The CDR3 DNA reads TGCGCCAGCAGCTTGAGGTCTAGCGGTAGCTCCTACAATGAGCAGTTCTTC. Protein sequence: CASSLRSSGSSYNEQFF.

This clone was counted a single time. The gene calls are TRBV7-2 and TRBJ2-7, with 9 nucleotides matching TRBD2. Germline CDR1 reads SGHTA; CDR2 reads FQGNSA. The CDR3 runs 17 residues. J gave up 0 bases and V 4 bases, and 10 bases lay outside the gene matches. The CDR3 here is CASSSASTSGSSYEQYF. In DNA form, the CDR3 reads TGTGCCAGCAGCTCAGCGTCGACTAGCGGAAGCTCCTACGAGCAGTACTTC. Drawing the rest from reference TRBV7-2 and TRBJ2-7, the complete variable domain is GAGVSQSPSNKVTEKGKDVELRCDPISGHTALYWYRQSLGQGLEFLIYFQGNSAPDKSGLPSDRFSAERTGGSVSTLTIQRTQQEDSAVYLCASSSASTSGSSYEQYFGPGTRLTVT.

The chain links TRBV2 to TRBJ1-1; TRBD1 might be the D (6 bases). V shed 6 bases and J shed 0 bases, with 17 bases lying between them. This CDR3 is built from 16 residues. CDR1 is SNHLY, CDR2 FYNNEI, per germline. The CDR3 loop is CASRRGGQGMNTEAFF. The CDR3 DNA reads TGTGCCAGCAGAAGAGGCGGTCAGGGGATGAACACTGAAGCTTTCTTT.

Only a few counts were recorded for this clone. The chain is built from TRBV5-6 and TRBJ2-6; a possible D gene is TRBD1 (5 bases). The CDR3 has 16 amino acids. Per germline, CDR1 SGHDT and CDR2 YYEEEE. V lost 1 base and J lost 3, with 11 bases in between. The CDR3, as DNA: TGTGCCAGCAGCTTGCGCAGGGCTGATGGGGCCAACGTCCTGACTTTC. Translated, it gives CASSLRRADGANVLTF.

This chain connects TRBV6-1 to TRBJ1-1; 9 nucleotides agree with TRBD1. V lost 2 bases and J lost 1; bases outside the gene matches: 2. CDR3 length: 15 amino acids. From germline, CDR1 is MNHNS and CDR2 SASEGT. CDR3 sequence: CASSERTGANTEAFF. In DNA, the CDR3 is TGTGCCAGCAGTGAAAGGACAGGGGCGAACACTGAAGCTTTCTTT.

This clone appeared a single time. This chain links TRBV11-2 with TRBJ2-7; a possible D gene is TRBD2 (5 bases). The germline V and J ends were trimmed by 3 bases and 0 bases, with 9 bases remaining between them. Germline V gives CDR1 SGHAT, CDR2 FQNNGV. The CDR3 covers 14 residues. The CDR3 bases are TGTGCCAGCAGCTTGCGACGGGACTCCTACGAGCAGTACTTC. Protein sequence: CASSLRRDSYEQYF.

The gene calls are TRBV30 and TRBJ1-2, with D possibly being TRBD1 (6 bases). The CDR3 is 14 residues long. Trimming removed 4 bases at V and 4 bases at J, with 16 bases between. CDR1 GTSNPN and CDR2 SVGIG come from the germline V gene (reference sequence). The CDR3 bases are TGTGCCTGGACCGGGACATCTGCAGGCTATGGCTACACCTTC. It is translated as CAWTGTSAGYGYTF.

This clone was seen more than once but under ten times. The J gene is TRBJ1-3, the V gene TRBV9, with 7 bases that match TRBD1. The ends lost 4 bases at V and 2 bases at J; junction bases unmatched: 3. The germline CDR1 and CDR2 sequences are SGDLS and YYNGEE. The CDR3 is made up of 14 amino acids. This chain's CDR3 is CASSKGQTGNTIYF. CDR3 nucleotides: TGTGCCAGCAGCAAGGGACAGACTGGAAACACCATATATTTT.

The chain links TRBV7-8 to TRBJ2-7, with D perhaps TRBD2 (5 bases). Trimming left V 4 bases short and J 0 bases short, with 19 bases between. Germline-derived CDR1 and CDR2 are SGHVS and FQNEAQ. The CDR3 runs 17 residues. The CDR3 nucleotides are TGTGCCAGCAGCTCCCCTTTCTCGAGGGATTTCTCCTACGAGCAGTACTTC. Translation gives CASSSPFSRDFSYEQYF.

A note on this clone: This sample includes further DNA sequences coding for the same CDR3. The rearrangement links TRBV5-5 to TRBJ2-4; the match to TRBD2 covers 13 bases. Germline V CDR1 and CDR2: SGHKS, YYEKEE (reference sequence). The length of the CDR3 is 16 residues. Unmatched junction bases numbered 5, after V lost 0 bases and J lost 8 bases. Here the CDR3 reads CASSLGTSGSWDIQYF. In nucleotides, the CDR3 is TGTGCCAGCAGCTTGGGGACTAGCGGGAGTTGGGACATTCAGTACTTC. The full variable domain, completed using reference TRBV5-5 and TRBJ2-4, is DAGVTQSPTHLIKTRGQQVTLRCSPISGHKSVSWYQQVLGQGPQFIFQYYEKEERGRGNFPDRFSARQFPNYSSELNVNALLLGDSALYLCASSLGTSGSWDIQYFGAGTRLSVL.

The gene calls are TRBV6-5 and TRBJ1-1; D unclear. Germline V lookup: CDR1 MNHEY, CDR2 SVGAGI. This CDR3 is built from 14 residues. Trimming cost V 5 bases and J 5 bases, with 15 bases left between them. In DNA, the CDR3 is TGTGCCAGCAGTCGGGGATTCATAGGGACTGAAGCTTTCTTT. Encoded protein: CASSRGFIGTEAFF.

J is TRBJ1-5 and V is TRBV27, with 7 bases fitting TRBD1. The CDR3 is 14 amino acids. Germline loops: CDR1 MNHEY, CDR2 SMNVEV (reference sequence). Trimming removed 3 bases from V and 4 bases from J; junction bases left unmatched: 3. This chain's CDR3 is CASSLGQPNQPQHF. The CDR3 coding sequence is TGTGCCAGCAGTTTGGGACAGCCAAATCAGCCCCAGCATTTT.

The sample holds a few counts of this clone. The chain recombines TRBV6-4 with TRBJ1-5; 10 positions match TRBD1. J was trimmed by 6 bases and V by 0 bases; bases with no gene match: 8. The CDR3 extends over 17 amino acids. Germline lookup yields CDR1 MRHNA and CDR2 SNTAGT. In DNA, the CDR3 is TGTGCCAGCAGTGACTCTCACGAGACAGGGGGCCGTCAGCCCCAGCATTTT. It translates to CASSDSHETGGRQPQHF.

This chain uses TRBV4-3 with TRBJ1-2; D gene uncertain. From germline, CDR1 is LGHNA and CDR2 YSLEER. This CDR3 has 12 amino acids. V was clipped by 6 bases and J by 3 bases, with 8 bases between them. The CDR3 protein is CASSPADYGYTF. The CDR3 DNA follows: TGCGCCAGCAGTCCCGCAGACTATGGCTACACCTTC.

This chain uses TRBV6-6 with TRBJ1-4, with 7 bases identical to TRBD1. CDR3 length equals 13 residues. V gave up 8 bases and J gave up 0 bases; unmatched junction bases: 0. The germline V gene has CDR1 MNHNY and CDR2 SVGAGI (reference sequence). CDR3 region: CASQGATNEKLFF. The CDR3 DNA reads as TGTGCCAGCCAGGGGGCAACTAATGAAAAACTGTTTTTT.

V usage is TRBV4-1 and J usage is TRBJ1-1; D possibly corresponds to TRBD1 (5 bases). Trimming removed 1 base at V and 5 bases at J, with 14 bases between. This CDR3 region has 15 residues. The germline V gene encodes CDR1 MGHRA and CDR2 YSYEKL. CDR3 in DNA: TGCGCCAGCAGCCAAGGGGATGGGACTCCTACTGAAGCTTTCTTT. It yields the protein CASSQGDGTPTEAFF.